The clone carrying this TCR beta chain was seen many times. Its antigen remains unknown. The CDR3 length is 16 residues. Germline V CDR1 and CDR2: MNHEY, SVGEGT. V shed 3 bases and J 4 bases; nucleotides not matched to a gene: 5. These data come from a study of T-cell reconstitution after alpha-beta-depleted transplantation in children. Library preparation (for TCRbeta) was performed with unique molecular identifiers. TCRdb passed the PCR reads through MiXCR, listing each CDR3 protein once. The table has more than 400,000 distinct CDR3 sequences, about an eighth seen once; the top ten hold about 15%. The study, taken as a whole, reports: The study reportedly traced alpha-beta T cells about two months after transplant to several hundred expanded graft clones. The high TCRbeta diversity at day 60 in some patients came from surviving recipient T cells and thymic progenitors.

The sample in question was PBMCs, mostly from graft donor cells, obtained 180 days after TCRalphabeta/CD19-depleted stem cell transplant. The sequence was obtained from a female patient aged 2-15 years who had a stem cell transplant for aplastic anemia, so the T cells may come from the graft donor. The chain carries TRBV6-2 or TRBV6-3 and TRBJ2-1; TRBD2 matches 11 bases. In DNA form, the CDR3 reads TGTGCCAGCAGTTATAGCGGGAGGGCCACATACAATGAGCAGTTCTTC. As protein: CASSYSGRATYNEQFF.